Here is one TCR beta chain with its context. Its antigen specificity is not known. No base-level quality is on record; no much larger clone is a single base apart. The germline V gene provides CDR1 MGHRA and CDR2 YSYEKL. Inclusive of the bounding cysteine and phenylalanine, the CDR3 is 18 residues long. Of the read, only the CDR3 DNA is kept; its 54 bases are in frame from base 1. Germline trimming amounts to 0 bases on V and 2 bases on J, with 10 as the count of junction bases outside the gene matches. The cohort consisted of some 730 healthy bone marrow donors. Cohort members were all nominally healthy when sampled, although unrecorded immune exposures were likely present. The donor was CMV seronegative and belonged to the group of 352 seronegative cohort members. A peripheral blood sample was collected from each donor, and TCR beta sequencing was performed on peripheral blood mononuclear cells. The Qiagen DNeasy Blood Extraction Kit was used to extract genomic DNA from the blood cell samples.

The sample comes from a study of cytomegalovirus exposure and HLA in healthy donors (dated by TCRdb to 2016 to 2017). For context, the study as a whole: An earlier analysis of more than 550 of the donors reported 250 to 300 Gb of sequence data and 117 million unique TCR beta sequences obtained from about 200 million T cells. An early release covering about 600 HLA-typed donors comprised roughly 300 gigabases of sequencing data and around 80 million unique TCR sequences. The genetic ancestry cluster associated with self-reported Caucasian donors included about 81% of the 350 to 500 genotyped donors. The study aimed to test whether signatures of past pathogen exposure could be identified by cataloging public T cell receptors. The study used immunosequencing to profile the T cell repertoires of several hundred subjects and linked those repertoires to cytomegalovirus serostatus. Besides the first cohort of hundreds of subjects, a separate validation cohort made up of 120 different subjects was used. High-throughput TCR immunosequencing, statistical association of individual TCRs with disease status, and machine learning were combined to predict cytomegalovirus infection status. To study patterns of TCR occurrence, a later analysis re-analyzed previously published TCR beta repertoires from 666 donors and added high-resolution HLA genotyping. Rather than drawing on any new phenotypic data, the later analysis identified candidate immune exposures from TCR beta sequences and the way those sequences occurred across donors. An earlier analysis of about 600 of the donors used high-throughput TCR beta sequencing to judge whether each TCR beta V gene segment behaved as functional or pseudogenic. Donor age, sex, ethnicity and CMV serostatus were collected together with the repertoire data. Genome-wide SNP genotypes for about 65% of the 666 donors were used in a later genetic analysis, which treated that subset as a discovery cohort. Every discovery cohort repertoire had been produced on one sequencing platform. HLA typing included class I and class II loci at four-digit resolution. The number of donors typed differed by locus, with roughly 629-640 for A, B, C, DRB1 and DQB1, over 500 for DQA1, some 570 for DPA1, and some 450 for DPB1. About five DR-DQ haplotypes were handled as single units for association and clustering, since linkage in the cohort was strong. On average, 235,054 unique TCR beta nucleotide sequences were sequenced per donor among a few hundred genotyped donors of the cohort, with roughly 20% of those sequences being non-productive. Broad study findings and their caveats: The authors suggested that the approach could potentially be generalized to other disease states and immunological phenotypes. HLA typing was unavailable for some donors at each locus, so association tests used only the typed subset. An earlier analysis of roughly 570 of the donors showed that most TCR beta V segments appeared in productive rearrangements either about 90% or about 30% of the time, which broadly matched IMGT annotations. In a later analysis, most CMV-associated TCR beta chains were found to appear HLA-restricted, with HLA associations seemingly driven largely by CMV exposure. A later genetic analysis associated a missense DCLRE1C variant with V-gene and J-gene trimming of TCR beta chains, and an independent cohort replicated the association. Immune exposure information for the cohort was limited to CMV serostatus. While some public TCRs were present in many individuals, most TCR sequences turned up only very rarely across donors. Compared with the 666-donor mean, donors in an Asian-associated ancestry cluster had fewer N-insertions in productive TCRs, according to a later genetic analysis. The presence/absence analyses assumed that sequencing depth was roughly uniform across donors, and that assumption may not be true. In a later analysis, HLA-associated TCR beta chains were found to be more clonally expanded and to have lower generation probabilities than equally common non-associated chains. At a false discovery rate of 0.05, a later analysis linked 15,000 to 20,000 TCR beta sequences to specific HLA alleles. According to a later analysis, parvovirus B19, influenza, CMV and Epstein-Barr virus appeared linked to several top co-occurrence clusters. In both the original and validation cohorts, the classifier was reported to diagnose cytomegalovirus status with high specificity and sensitivity. Some IMGT-functional V segments, including TRBV6-2 and TRBV6-3, could not be told apart with the 87-base-pair reads, so those segments were excluded. The cohort was sequenced for TCR beta chains only, and without alpha or paired-chain data the features that could be detected were limited. Because counts were too low, roughly 17 rarely observed V segments, including chromosome 9 orphons, were left out of the earlier analysis of 500 to 650 of the donors. A later analysis found that TCR association rates varied across HLA loci, with DRB1 alleles showing the most associated TCRs and HLA-C alleles the fewest. Linkage disequilibrium might explain the correlated functional status among segregating V segments, but an unknown experimental factor could not be ruled out. The study gave a list of some 150 TCR beta chains associated with cytomegalovirus. When HLA alleles, especially DR and DQ, strongly co-occurred, attributing TCR associations to individual alleles was difficult. In vitro tests confirmed that a few of the cytomegalovirus-associated TCR beta chains recognize cytomegalovirus antigens. A cluster of highly shared sequence variants was judged likely to represent a technical artifact of the sequencing pipeline. A further reported finding was that TCR beta sequences accurately predicted the HLA-A and HLA-B alleles for most subjects in the first cohort.

To prepare the library, the immunoSEQ multiplex PCR assay was applied. For the multiplex PCR, a mixture combining 60 forward primers for TCR Vbeta segments and 13 reverse primers for TCR Jbeta segments was used. Amplification of the CDR3 region of rearranged TCR beta genes was performed with a multiplex PCR assay on genomic DNA. On the Illumina HiSeq System, the amplified TCR beta libraries were sequenced as 87-base-pair reads. Per the original workflow: A later analysis counted 75 million to 100 million unique TCR beta chains across the 500 to 850 repertoires, and 9.5 million to 11 million of these chains were shared by at least two donors. A nearest-neighbor algorithm error-corrected the raw reads and collapsed the reads into unique sequences, merging closely related sequences to remove PCR and sequencing errors. To assign V, D and J gene segments, CDR3 sequences were aligned to IMGT reference sequences. Each retained sequence needed at least a six-nucleotide match to both a V gene segment and a J gene segment. Rearrangements were called productive when the CDR3 lacked stop codons and stayed in frame with V and J; all others were non-productive. Following IMGT convention, CDR3 was defined as the stretch from the second conserved V-encoded cysteine up to the conserved J-encoded phenylalanine. Sequences without an unambiguous match to a single V gene segment were excluded from the earlier analysis of approximately 560 of the donors. In an earlier analysis of several hundred of the donors, V segments were called functional above 56.7% productive rearrangements and were called segregating when the between-donor standard deviation exceeded 5%. A statistical classification framework was developed to diagnose cytomegalovirus status using the catalog of TCR beta chain sequences. In a later analysis, TCR nucleotide sequences were compared against IMGT/GENE-DB human TR gene sequences so that V and J genes could be assigned. The TCRdist pipeline was used in a later analysis to assign CDR3 sequences and most-parsimonious VDJ recombination scenarios. In a later analysis, each TCR beta chain was defined by its CDR3 amino acid sequence together with its V-gene family, and reads without a unique V-gene family were excluded. A later analysis removed 592 highly shared, low-generation-probability nucleotide sequences to deal with suspected cross-contamination and a sequencing artifact. In a later analysis, a clonal expansion index for each public chain was calculated from normalized within-repertoire ranks of inferred template counts. Generation probabilities in a later analysis came from a VDJ recombination model fitted to out-of-frame rearrangements, and those results were checked against IGoR. A later analysis scored TCR-TCR, TCR-HLA and TCR-CMV co-occurrence with hypergeometric tests, applying a repertoire-size bias correction to TCR pairs. In a later analysis, false discovery rates were estimated by permuting HLA or CMV assignments 20 times. In a later analysis, co-occurring TCRs were grouped using DBSCAN, with TCRdist sequence similarity added in when clustering inside HLA-allele-positive subsets. For co-occurrence clustering, repertoires with fewer than 30,000 or more than 120,000 public chains were excluded, along with four to six repertoires with anomalous nucleotide sharing. The table comes from immuneACCESS by way of TCRdb, which keeps in-frame sequences with V and J called. Part of the clones is missing from these tables; in studies checked, under half for an unresolved V gene and the rest for unknown reasons. D and trimming were read from the DNA, whereas the V and J calls and clone size are those reported in that table. For this sample the table gives around 140,000 clones, of which 80% were detected only once. The ten biggest clones cover over 2% of the sample.

What was sequenced was PBMCs. The origin of this receptor is a man aged 50 to 59 in good health and CMV-seronegative. The chain was built from TRBV4-1 and TRBJ2-1; the junction holds 7 bases that match TRBD1. The DNA is TGCGCCAGCAGCCAAGAGGGCTTTGGGACAGCTACCTACAATGAGCAGTTCTTC. It encodes CASSQEGFGTATYNEQFF.